Each of the 20 T cell receptor beta chains below was sequenced from the same sample in a study of early T cells in non-severe SARS-CoV-2 infection. One entry per CDR3 protein, called by TCRdb with MiXCR from the 5' RACE reads. The table has 50,000 to 60,000 distinct CDR3 sequences, roughly 6.2% seen once. The specimen was whole blood. The source of these receptors is an adult who was a healthcare worker with PCR-confirmed SARS-CoV-2 infection or an uninfected control (not recorded which).

This clonotype was counted between two and nine times. The rearrangement joins TRBV4-3 to TRBJ1-1; D remains ambiguous. Germline CDR1 reads LGHNA; CDR2 reads YSLEER. Trimming removed 0 bases at V and 6 bases at J, with 14 bases between. This CDR3 contains 15 residues. Written as DNA, the CDR3 is TGCGCCAGCAGCCAAGACTCGGATCAGCTAGCTGAAGCTTTCTTT. Translating it yields CASSQDSDQLAEAFF.

This chain uses TRBV19 with TRBJ2-7, with a possible D match to TRBD1 (5 bases). The germline V gene has CDR1 LNHDA and CDR2 SQIVND (reference sequence). Trimming cost V 7 bases and J 5 bases, with 15 bases left between them. The CDR3 totals 13 residues. This CDR3 is CASKGQADHEQYF. The CDR3 nucleotides are TGTGCCAGTAAGGGGCAGGCGGACCACGAGCAGTACTTC. Full variable domain (remainder filled in from reference TRBV19 and TRBJ2-7): DGGITQSPKYLFRKEGQNVTLSCEQNLNHDAMYWYRQDPGQGLRLIYYSQIVNDFQKGDIAEGYSVSREKKESFPLTVTSAQKNPTAFYLCASKGQADHEQYFGPGTRLTVT.

This clonotype was seen more than once but under ten times. The chain combines TRBV25-1 with TRBJ1-4; a weak D match, TRBD1 (5 bases). Per the germline V gene, CDR1 is MGHDK and CDR2 is SYGVNS. This CDR3 has 15 residues. V was clipped by 4 bases and J by 7 bases, with 16 bases between them. The CDR3 DNA reads TGTGCCAGCAGTGCTGTGCGGGGCGGGGGTGAAAAACTGTTTTTT. It yields the protein CASSAVRGGGEKLFF.

This clonotype was seen at least ten times. This rearrangement joins TRBV7-2 to TRBJ2-2; D uncertain. Germline V gene data show CDR1 as SGHTA and CDR2 as FQGNSA. The CDR3 sequence is 15 residues long. Between the trimmed V and J ends, which lost 7 bases and 0 bases, there was a span of 12 bases. The CDR3 DNA reads as TGTGCCAGCACCCTGATGTCGGCGAACACCGGGGAGCTGTTTTTT. This gives the protein CASTLMSANTGELFF.

This clonotype has only a few counts. This chain links TRBV7-2 with TRBJ2-5; 7 bases fit TRBD2. After removal of 5 bases from V and 4 bases from J, the junction contained 10 bases not matched to a gene. The CDR3 has 15 amino acids. Germline CDR1 is SGHTA and CDR2 is FQGNSA. The CDR3 here is CASSTWRGGAETQYF. CDR3 in DNA: TGTGCCAGCAGCACCTGGCGGGGAGGGGCAGAGACCCAGTACTTC.

This clonotype has just a few counts. The rearrangement links TRBV30 to TRBJ2-7; the D is unclear. CDR3 length equals 14 residues. Per germline, CDR1 GTSNPN and CDR2 SVGIG (reference sequence). V was pared by 5 bases and J by 2 bases, with 16 bases between. CDR3: CAWDSPVLAYEQYF. The DNA for the CDR3 is TGTGCCTGGGACTCACCGGTGCTAGCCTACGAGCAGTACTTC.

This clonotype was seen a handful of times. V usage is TRBV4-2 and J usage is TRBJ1-1; the D gene is possibly TRBD1 (5 bases). Germline V CDR1 and CDR2: LGHNA, YNFKEQ. The CDR3 contains 14 residues. Trimming shortened V by 0 bases and J by 3 bases, and 8 bases separated the two germline ends. The CDR3 nucleotides are TGTGCCAGCAGCCAAGATTCGGGGGACACTGAAGCTTTCTTT. It yields the protein CASSQDSGDTEAFF.

This chain connects TRBV5-6 to TRBJ1-2; weak D call: TRBD1 (5 bases). Germline CDR1 SGHDT, CDR2 YYEEEE. The CDR3 covers 12 residues. The ends were cut back, 0 bases at V and 7 bases at J, with 7 bases in the middle. The CDR3 nucleotides read TGTGCCAGCAGCTTGGAGGGGCGTGGCTACACCTTC. Amino acid sequence: CASSLEGRGYTF.

This clonotype has at least ten counts. The rearrangement uses TRBV3-1 and TRBJ2-3; TRBD2 matches at 8 bases. V lost 4 bases to trimming and J lost 0 bases; unmatched junction nucleotides: 3. The germline V gene has CDR1 LGHDT and CDR2 YNNKEL (reference sequence). The CDR3 length is 15 residues. The DNA of the CDR3 is TGTGCCAGCAGCCCGATAGCGGGGAGCACAGATACGCAGTATTTT. Protein: CASSPIAGSTDTQYF.

This clonotype was recorded at least ten times. V is TRBV18 and J is TRBJ1-1; D gene unclear. The CDR3 runs 13 residues. The V gene lost 3 bases and the J gene lost 0 bases, with 5 bases spanning the gap. Germline-derived CDR1 and CDR2 are KGHSH and LQKENI. The CDR3 DNA sequence: TGTGCCAGCTCACCCAGCATGAACACTGAAGCTTTCTTT. Translating it yields CASSPSMNTEAFF.

This clonotype was seen a few times. The V gene is TRBV20-1, the J gene TRBJ1-3, with 10 bases that match TRBD1. The CDR3 consists of 16 residues. Germline trimming cut 2 bases from V and 2 bases from J; bases unmatched to any gene: 6. CDR1 is DFQATT, CDR2 SNEGSKA, per germline (reference sequence). The CDR3 DNA sequence: TGCAGTGCTAGAAGGGGGACAGGGGCTGCTGGAAACACCATATATTTT. Encoded protein: CSARRGTGAAGNTIYF.

The rearrangement links TRBV6-1 to TRBJ2-5, with D unresolved. The CDR3 runs to 13 residues. The germline CDR1 and CDR2 sequences are MNHNS and SASEGT. V gave up 6 bases and J gave up 6 bases, with 14 bases separating them. The chain's CDR3 is CASRAQTTKTQYF. The DNA of the CDR3 is TGTGCCAGCAGGGCCCAGACCACGAAGACCCAGTACTTC.

The chain links TRBV7-9 to TRBJ2-6; D unclear. The germline gives CDR1 SEHNR, CDR2 FQNEAQ (reference sequence). V dropped 1 base and J dropped 0 bases, with 16 bases sitting between them. This CDR3 has 19 residues. The CDR3 DNA reads TGTGCCAGCAGCTTAGGCAGCCAGCGTAGCCGCTCTGGGGCCAACGTCCTGACTTTC. It codes for CASSLGSQRSRSGANVLTF.

The genes are TRBV24-1 and TRBJ2-5; tentatively, D is TRBD1 or TRBD2 (6 bases each). The length of the CDR3 is 14 residues. Germline V gives CDR1 KGHDR, CDR2 SFDVKD. V dropped 7 bases and J dropped 5 bases, with 16 bases sitting between them. The CDR3 region has the DNA TGTGCCACCAGCCGCCGGGGGCGCGGGGAGACCCAGTACTTC. Protein product: CATSRRGRGETQYF.

This rearrangement joins TRBV15 to TRBJ2-2; 7 bases are shared with TRBD2. CDR3 length equals 16 residues. V trimming: 5 bases; J trimming: 0 bases; junction bases outside the gene matches: 6. Germline values: CDR1 LNHNV, CDR2 YYDKDF (reference sequence). CDR3 coding DNA: TGTGCCACCAGCTCACCCGGGGGGACGAACACCGGGGAGCTGTTTTTT. Encoded protein: CATSSPGGTNTGELFF.

This clonotype was counted many times. The chain joins TRBV9 to TRBJ2-6; D unclear. This CDR3 is built from 12 residues. Germline CDR1 is SGDLS and CDR2 is YYNGEE. Trimming removed 6 bases at V and 1 base at J, with 2 bases between. CDR3 amino acids: CASNSGANVLTF. The CDR3 DNA sequence: TGTGCCAGCAATTCTGGGGCCAACGTCCTGACTTTC.

This clonotype was seen repeatedly, ten times or more. CDR3: CASSDRMKETQYF. The CDR3 DNA sequence: TGCGCCAGCAGCGACCGCATGAAAGAGACCCAGTACTTC. This rearrangement joins TRBV5-1 to TRBJ2-5; D remains unclear. Germline V gene data show CDR1 as SGHRS and CDR2 as YFSETQ. There are 13 residues in the CDR3. Trimming removed 4 bases from V and 3 bases from J, with 10 bases in between. Looking up the rest from reference TRBV5-1 and TRBJ2-5 gives the full variable domain: KAGVTQTPRYLIKTRGQQVTLSCSPISGHRSVSWYQQTPGQGLQFLFEYFSETQRNKGNFPGRFSGRQFSNSRSEMNVSTLELGDSALYLCASSDRMKETQYFGPGTRLLVL.

V is TRBV5-1 and J is TRBJ2-5; TRBD2 might be the D (6 bases). Germline values: CDR1 SGHRS, CDR2 YFSETQ. The CDR3 is made up of 15 amino acids. V lost 0 bases and J lost 2, with 11 bases in between. The CDR3 is CASSLGGGAQETQYF. CDR3 DNA: TGCGCCAGCAGCTTGGGCGGCGGGGCACAAGAGACCCAGTACTTC. The full variable domain, in which reference TRBV5-1 and TRBJ2-5 provide the parts outside the CDR3, is KAGVTQTPRYLIKTRGQQVTLSCSPISGHRSVSWYQQTPGQGLQFLFEYFSETQRNKGNFPGRFSGRQFSNSRSEMNVSTLELGDSALYLCASSLGGGAQETQYFGPGTRLLVL.

The J gene is TRBJ2-3, the V gene TRBV11-2, with 8 positions matching TRBD1. Germline V CDR1 and CDR2: SGHAT, FQNNGV. This CDR3 is built from 14 residues. V dropped 0 bases and J dropped 11; count of bases not matched to a gene: 7. The CDR3 spells CASSLDSRGQEQYF. CDR3 DNA sequence: TGTGCCAGCAGCTTAGATTCCAGGGGGCAGGAGCAGTATTTT.

Ten or more counts support this clonotype. The V and J genes are TRBV15 and TRBJ2-7; D may be TRBD1 (8 bases). The CDR3 spans 15 residues. The V end was cut by 5 bases, the J end by 2 bases, with 16 bases between. The V gene's germline CDR1 is LNHNV and CDR2 YYDKDF (reference sequence). In DNA, the CDR3 is TGTGCCACCAGCCCGGGGGGACAGGTAACCTACGAGCAGTACTTC. It encodes CATSPGGQVTYEQYF.